This T cell receptor (beta chain) appears in the sequencing data of a study of blood T cell repertoires in COVID-19. V was clipped by 0 bases and J by 0 bases; unmatched bases: 5. The CDR3 spans 17 residues. Germline V gene data show CDR1 as ENHRY and CDR2 as SYGVKD. Measured with immunoSEQ multiplex PCR; TCRdb has only the in-frame clones, and not every one. The sample contains approximately 76,000 clones, roughly 84% of which appear only once. In this sample, this clone turned up a few times. This receptor was obtained from an older woman with acute or convalescent COVID-19. V and J are TRBV10-3 and TRBJ1-3, with TRBD1 matching 7 bases. The sequenced material came from peripheral blood. CDR3 sequence (DNA): TGTGCCATCAGTGAGTCGGCAGGGGGGAACTCTGGAAACACCATATATTTT. Translating it yields CAISESAGGNSGNTIYF.